Reported below is one T cell receptor beta chain. The data are from a study of blood T cell repertoires in COVID-19. The CDR3 length is 15 residues. In germline, CDR1 is SNHLY, CDR2 FYNNEI. The V and J ends lost 0 bases and 6 bases respectively, with 12 bases between them. TCRdb's copy holds only in-frame clones and misses some; the assay was immunoSEQ multiplex PCR. The repertoire holds over 100,000 clones, with 75% to 90% as singletons. This sequence was found in a woman aged 50 to 60 with acute or convalescent COVID-19. The genes are TRBV2 and TRBJ1-5; a weak D match, TRBD1 (5 bases). Specimen: peripheral blood. The CDR3 bases are TGTGCCAGCAGTGAAGCGGAGGGGCTGGGTCAGCCCCAGCATTTT. It translates to CASSEAEGLGQPQHF.